These 25 T cell receptor beta chains were all obtained from the same sample, sequenced in a study of OX40 agonist ivuxolimab in advanced cancers. Sequenced by immunoSEQ multiplex PCR; TCRdb stores in-frame clones only, minus some. The sample yields approximately 120,000 clones, roughly 92% seen once. Sample: CD4+ or CD8+ T cells sorted from blood, taken in a trial of the OX40 agonist ivuxolimab. The receptors here all came from an adult with an advanced solid tumor such as melanoma, head and neck, liver or kidney cancer.

The chain's CDR3 is CASSYSKGAPRTEAFF. CDR3 nucleotides: TGTGCCAGCAGTTACTCGAAGGGGGCGCCGCGCACTGAAGCTTTCTTT. The gene calls are TRBV6-5 and TRBJ1-1; 7 bases match TRBD1. V lost 0 bases to trimming and J lost 4 bases; unmatched junction nucleotides: 8. The CDR3 is made up of 16 amino acids. CDR1 and CDR2 (germline): MNHEY, SVGAGI.

The chain employs TRBV28 and TRBJ1-5, with D perhaps TRBD1 (6 bases). Germline CDR1 is MDHEN and CDR2 is SYDVKM. With 6 bases removed from V and 9 bases from J, the gap between germline ends came to 21 bases. The CDR3 loop spans 15 amino acids. The CDR3 DNA follows: TGTGCCAGCAGCCGGGGGCGGGCGGCAATTCCGCCCCAGCATTTT. Its translation is CASSRGRAAIPPQHF.

The CDR3 loop is CASNLGQGASGYEQYF. CDR3 sequence (DNA): TGTGCCAGCAACCTCGGACAGGGGGCTTCGGGATACGAGCAGTACTTC. The chain couples TRBV28 to TRBJ2-7, with 11 bases matching TRBD1. The CDR3 is 16 amino acids. Germline V lookup: CDR1 MDHEN, CDR2 SYDVKM. The J segment lost 4 bases and the V segment lost 7 bases, leaving 12 bases of the junction unmatched.

The CDR3 spells CASSLEGPGELFF. CDR3 DNA sequence: TGTGCCAGCAGCTTGGAGGGCCCCGGGGAGCTGTTTTTT. The chain couples TRBV5-5 to TRBJ2-2, with D unresolved. The V and J ends lost 0 bases and 6 bases respectively, with 6 bases between them. Germline V gene data show CDR1 as SGHKS and CDR2 as YYEKEE (reference sequence). CDR3 length: 13 residues.

V is TRBV6-1 and J is TRBJ2-1; D is unclear. This CDR3 spans 11 amino acids. The germline CDR1 and CDR2 sequences are MNHNS and SASEGT. Trimming shortened V by 3 bases and J by 8 bases, and 5 bases separated the two germline ends. The CDR3 DNA sequence: TGTGCCAGCAGTGATACCGATGAGCAGTTCTTC. This encodes CASSDTDEQFF.

This sequence joins TRBV6-5 and TRBJ1-2; D is perhaps TRBD1 (5 bases). The CDR3 contains 11 residues. Per germline, CDR1 MNHEY and CDR2 SVGAGI. V was trimmed by 4 bases and J by 8 bases, leaving 8 bases between them. Here the CDR3 reads CASSSGWGYTF. The CDR3 region has the DNA TGTGCCAGCAGTTCAGGGTGGGGCTACACCTTC.

The rearrangement joins TRBV5-6 to TRBJ2-7; maybe TRBD1 (5 bases). The V gene lost 2 bases and the J gene lost 3 bases, with 9 bases spanning the gap. Looked up from germline, CDR1 is SGHDT and CDR2 is YYEEEE. This CDR3 contains 13 residues. DNA of the CDR3: TGTGCCAGCAGCTTAGACAGTTACTACGAGCAGTACTTC. It yields the protein CASSLDSYYEQYF.

The chain is built from TRBV19 and TRBJ1-2, with 9 nucleotides matching TRBD1. Germline V gene data show CDR1 as LNHDA and CDR2 as SQIVND (reference sequence). This CDR3 is built from 15 residues. V shed 4 bases and J 6 bases; nucleotides not matched to a gene: 9. This CDR3 reads CASSTTRDRVNGYTF. The CDR3 DNA reads as TGTGCCAGTAGTACAACCCGGGACAGGGTAAATGGCTACACCTTC. Drawing the rest from reference TRBV19 and TRBJ1-2, the complete variable domain is DGGITQSPKYLFRKEGQNVTLSCEQNLNHDAMYWYRQDPGQGLRLIYYSQIVNDFQKGDIAEGYSVSREKKESFPLTVTSAQKNPTAFYLCASSTTRDRVNGYTFGSGTRLTVV.

The rearrangement joins TRBV4-2 to TRBJ1-2; TRBD1 is a possible D gene (6 bases). CDR1 is LGHNA, CDR2 YNFKEQ, per germline. There are 14 residues in the CDR3. Trimming pared 4 bases from V and 8 bases from J, leaving 17 bases between. The CDR3 DNA is TGTGCCAGCAGCCTGGAAAGGGGGAATTGGGGCTACACCTTC. It is translated as CASSLERGNWGYTF.

V is TRBV6-1 and J is TRBJ1-5, with TRBD1 matching over 10 bases. Germline loops: CDR1 MNHNS, CDR2 SASEGT. The V segment lost 4 bases and the J segment 3 bases; nucleotides outside the gene matches: 3. The CDR3 consists of 15 residues. CDR3 residues: CASSAGQGNNQPQHF. CDR3 sequence (DNA): TGTGCCAGCAGTGCGGGACAGGGGAACAATCAGCCCCAGCATTTT.

This rearrangement joins TRBV7-9 to TRBJ1-1, with TRBD1 identical over 10 bases. Looked up from germline, CDR1 is SEHNR and CDR2 is FQNEAQ (reference sequence). CDR3 length equals 16 residues. V lost 5 bases to trimming and J lost 4 bases; unmatched junction nucleotides: 10. The CDR3 sequence: CASSAYGTGAVTEAFF. The DNA of the CDR3 is TGTGCCAGCAGCGCGTACGGGACAGGGGCGGTCACTGAAGCTTTCTTT. Full variable domain (remainder filled in from reference TRBV7-9 and TRBJ1-1): DTGVSQNPRHKITKRGQNVTFRCDPISEHNRLYWYRQTLGQGPEFLTYFQNEAQLEKSRLLSDRFSAERPKGSFSTLEIQRTEQGDSAMYLCASSAYGTGAVTEAFFGQGTRLTVV.

This rearrangement joins TRBV27 to TRBJ2-7; D may match TRBD1 or TRBD2 (5 bases each). Germline V gene lookup returns CDR1 MNHEY and CDR2 SMNVEV (reference sequence). This CDR3 region has 15 residues. The V gene lost 7 bases and the J gene lost 6 bases, with 22 bases spanning the gap. For the CDR3, the DNA is TGTGCCAGCACCGCCTTTTACGGGGACCGCGGCGAGCAGTACTTC. It is translated as CASTAFYGDRGEQYF.

The chain joins TRBV7-2 to TRBJ2-7; no clear D gene. Germline assignment: CDR1 SGHTA and CDR2 FQGNSA. The V end was cut by 3 bases, the J end by 0 bases, with 6 bases between. The CDR3 has 13 residues. The CDR3 protein is CASSFSSSYEQYF. The CDR3 DNA reads TGTGCCAGCAGCTTCTCCAGCTCCTACGAGCAGTACTTC.

The chain uses TRBV28 and TRBJ2-5; 7 positions match TRBD1. The end of the DNA fits TRBJ2-7 better, so the J call may be wrong. CDR1 is MDHEN, CDR2 SYDVKM, per germline. There are 14 residues in the CDR3. The CDR3, as DNA: TGTGCCAGCAGTTCACACAGGGGTACCTACGAGCAGTACTTC. This translates into CASSSHRGTYEQYF.

The chain recombines TRBV7-2 with TRBJ2-3; possibly TRBD1 or TRBD2 for D (5 bases each). Per the germline V gene, CDR1 is SGHTA and CDR2 is FQGNSA. The V and J ends lost 2 bases and 6 bases respectively, with 9 bases between them. This CDR3 comprises 13 residues. CDR3 in DNA: TGTGCCAGCAGCTTAAGAGGGGAGGATACGCAGTATTTT. This sequence encodes CASSLRGEDTQYF.

The J gene is TRBJ1-2, the V gene TRBV5-1; TRBD1 matches at 9 bases. The CDR3 consists of 13 residues. Germline lookup yields CDR1 SGHRS and CDR2 YFSETQ. V shed 8 bases, J shed 8 bases, and the junction held 10 bases outside the gene matches. The CDR3, as DNA: TGCGCCAGTCATCCGGGACAGGGTTTCGGCTACACCTTC. This translates into CASHPGQGFGYTF.

The V call is TRBV11-2, the J call TRBJ2-7; D remains ambiguous. The CDR3 totals 13 residues. CDR1 SGHAT and CDR2 FQNNGV come from the germline V gene. V lost 4 bases to trimming and J lost 6 bases, with 13 bases between them. DNA of the CDR3: TGTGCCAGCAGCTCCACCCCCACATCCGAGCAGTACTTC. It codes for CASSSTPTSEQYF.

The chain couples TRBV28 to TRBJ2-1, with D maybe TRBD1 (5 bases). V was cut by 4 bases and J by 8 bases, with 12 bases left in between. The CDR3 extends over 13 amino acids. Germline CDR1 and CDR2: MDHEN and SYDVKM. The CDR3 reads CASSSGNRYEQFF. The CDR3 nucleotides are TGTGCCAGCAGTTCAGGGAATCGATATGAGCAGTTCTTC.

About this clone itself: Compared with germline, one end of the junction differs, possibly owing to a read error. The chain combines TRBV18 with TRBJ1-1; a possible D gene is TRBD1 (6 bases). Germline V gene lookup returns CDR1 KGHSH and CDR2 LQKENI. CDR3 length: 15 residues. CDR3 in DNA: TGTGCCAGCTCAACACCCGGACAGTGGAACACTGAAGCTTTCTTT. It yields the protein CASSTPGQWNTEAFF.

The chain uses TRBV9 and TRBJ2-5, with a possible D match to TRBD2 (6 bases). V was pared by 0 bases and J by 2 bases, with 8 bases between. Germline CDR1 reads SGDLS; CDR2 reads YYNGEE. The CDR3 loop spans 14 amino acids. The CDR3 is CASSVARGQETQYF. CDR3 nucleotides: TGTGCCAGCAGCGTAGCTCGGGGGCAAGAGACCCAGTACTTC. The full variable domain, rest sourced from reference TRBV9 and TRBJ2-5, is DSGVTQTPKHLITATGQRVTLRCSPRSGDLSVYWYQQSLDQGLQFLIQYYNGEERAKGNILERFSAQQFPDLHSELNLSSLELGDSALYFCASSVARGQETQYFGPGTRLLVL.

The V call is TRBV10-3, the J call TRBJ2-1; 8 bases match TRBD1. J was trimmed by 6 bases and V by 3 bases; bases with no gene match: 4. Germline V gives CDR1 ENHRY, CDR2 SYGVKD. The CDR3 sequence is 14 residues long. The CDR3 sequence: CAISDHGQGNEQFF. In DNA form, the CDR3 reads TGTGCCATCAGTGATCACGGACAGGGCAATGAGCAGTTCTTC.

The chain employs TRBV30 and TRBJ1-1; D not resolved. The germline CDR1 and CDR2 sequences are GTSNPN and SVGIG (reference sequence). CDR3 length: 12 amino acids. Trimming removed 1 base at V and 10 bases at J, with 13 bases between. The CDR3 DNA reads TGTGCCTGGAGTGCAGTTCTGATGGGAGCTTTCTTT. It codes for CAWSAVLMGAFF.

J is TRBJ2-7 and V is TRBV6-5, with TRBD2 as a possible D gene (5 bases). V dropped 2 bases and J dropped 9 bases, with 23 bases sitting between them. In germline, CDR1 is MNHEY, CDR2 SVGAGI. This CDR3 contains 16 residues. The CDR3: CASSYTGINTNSGQYF. The CDR3 nucleotides are TGTGCCAGCAGTTACACCGGGATCAACACTAATTCAGGGCAGTACTTC.

This clone appeared a single time. The chain has TRBV27 and TRBJ1-2; 7 nucleotides align to TRBD1. CDR3 length equals 16 residues. The trim removed 2 bases at V and 4 bases at J, leaving 10 bases unmatched. CDR1 and CDR2 from the germline V gene are MNHEY and SMNVEV (reference sequence). The CDR3: CASSLLAAGDSYGYTF. The CDR3 region has the DNA TGTGCCAGCAGTTTACTGGCCGCCGGGGACAGCTATGGCTACACCTTC.

The chain couples TRBV7-3 to TRBJ2-3; D is unclear. The V end was cut by 2 bases, the J end by 5 bases, with 17 bases between. The germline V gene has CDR1 SGHTA and CDR2 FQGTGA. The CDR3 extends over 16 amino acids. The CDR3 bases are TGTGCCAGCAGCTTAGTCGTAGGGTCTGGGGTAGATACGCAGTATTTT. Its protein is CASSLVVGSGVDTQYF.